The 31 T cell receptor beta chains presented below share a single source sample, sequenced in a study of T cells in Graves' hyperthyroidism and ophthalmopathy. TCR beta CDR3 sequences were amplified from RNA transcripts. Carried out on the TCR CDR3, a first-round RT-PCR used the HTBI primer set. TCRdb fed the multiplex PCR reads into MiXCR, producing one record per CDR3 protein. The sample includes hundreds of thousands of distinct CDR3 sequences, around 24% of them seen just once. Material: blood. Receptor source: a woman in her twenties or thirties with Graves' ophthalmopathy.

This clonotype has a count of ten or more. The genes are TRBV10-3 and TRBJ1-2; 7 nucleotides align to TRBD1. Germline lookup yields CDR1 ENHRY and CDR2 SYGVKD. V was pared by 4 bases and J by 2 bases, with 4 bases of the junction left unmatched. The CDR3 sequence is 14 residues long. This CDR3 reads CAISAGTANYGYTF. The CDR3 DNA is TGTGCCATCAGTGCCGGGACAGCGAACTATGGCTACACCTTC.

In its sample, this clonotype was seen many times. The gene calls are TRBV5-5 and TRBJ2-7; 7 nucleotides match TRBD1. Germline V CDR1 and CDR2: SGHKS, YYEKEE (reference sequence). The CDR3 consists of 14 residues. V gave up 6 bases and J gave up 0 bases; unmatched junction bases: 6. The CDR3 protein is CASTKTGVSYEQYF. As DNA, the CDR3 is TGTGCCAGCACAAAAACAGGGGTCTCCTACGAGCAGTACTTC.

This clonotype was picked up many times. This chain links TRBV18 with TRBJ2-2; D is uncertain. The germline V and J ends were trimmed by 3 bases and 8 bases, with 7 bases remaining between them. Germline V CDR1 and CDR2: KGHSH, LQKENI. The CDR3 has 12 amino acids. CDR3 region: CASSPWQGELFF. The CDR3 region has the DNA TGTGCCAGCTCACCGTGGCAGGGGGAGCTGTTTTTT.

DNA for the CDR3: TGTGCCAGCAGTTTGTGGGACTCCAACACCGGGGAGCTGTTTTTT. Its translation is CASSLWDSNTGELFF. This rearrangement joins TRBV28 to TRBJ2-2; a possible D gene is TRBD2 (6 bases). In germline, CDR1 is MDHEN, CDR2 SYDVKM. The length of the CDR3 is 15 residues. Trimming removed 3 bases from V and 2 bases from J, with 10 bases in between.

Concerning this clonotype: Since a much larger clone is just one base distant, this may be a read error. This sequence joins TRBV11-2 and TRBJ1-1, with D unclear. The V gene's germline CDR1 is SGHAT and CDR2 FQNNGV. The CDR3 runs 13 residues. In DNA form, the CDR3 reads TGTGCCAGCAGCTTAGGGGAGGGAGTAGGAGCTTGCTTT. It specifies CASSLGEGVGACF.

V gene TRBV12-3 or TRBV12-4 combines with J gene TRBJ2-7, with 10 bases aligning to TRBD1. The J segment lost 3 bases and the V segment lost 4 bases, leaving 9 bases of the junction unmatched. The CDR3 has 16 amino acids. The CDR3 DNA reads TGTGCCAGCAGTTCAACCGGGACAGGGGCGATCTACGAGCAGTACTTC. The encoded protein is CASSSTGTGAIYEQYF.

This clonotype was found a few times. This CDR3 reads CASSYSGPVTGQPQHF. The CDR3 nucleotides read TGTGCCAGCAGTTACTCAGGCCCGGTCACGGGTCAGCCCCAGCATTTT. The V gene is TRBV6-5, the J gene TRBJ1-5, with D uncertain. The germline V gene encodes CDR1 MNHEY and CDR2 SVGAGI. Trimming took 0 bases from V and 6 from J, leaving 15 bases between them. This CDR3 has 16 amino acids.

This clonotype occurred many times. The chain couples TRBV15 to TRBJ1-2, with 7 bases fitting TRBD1. J was trimmed by 6 bases and V by 0 bases; bases with no gene match: 7. CDR1 and CDR2 from the germline V gene are LNHNV and YYDKDF (reference sequence). This CDR3 spans 15 amino acids. The CDR3 is CATSRDTTGSDGYTF. CDR3 in DNA: TGTGCCACCAGCAGAGATACGACAGGGTCAGATGGCTACACCTTC.

The chain uses TRBV12-3 or TRBV12-4 and TRBJ2-2, with TRBD1 identical over 9 bases. With V trimmed by 2 bases and J by 5 bases, 9 bases remained unmatched. This CDR3 comprises 17 residues. CDR3: CASSLIRDRARTGELFF. CDR3 nucleotide sequence: TGTGCCAGCAGTTTAATTCGGGACAGGGCGAGGACCGGGGAGCTGTTTTTT.

This clonotype has at least ten counts. The J gene is TRBJ1-1, the V gene TRBV6-5, with D possibly TRBD1 on 5 matching bases. V was clipped by 2 bases and J by 7 bases, with 5 bases between them. Germline CDR1 reads MNHEY; CDR2 reads SVGAGI. The CDR3 covers 11 residues. The CDR3 here is CASSYRGEAFF. The CDR3 DNA reads TGTGCCAGCAGTTACAGGGGTGAAGCTTTCTTT.

This clonotype was detected many times. The genes are TRBV7-9 and TRBJ1-1; weak D call: TRBD1 (5 bases). The CDR3 contains 14 residues. Trimming stripped 2 bases from V and 2 bases from J, with 9 bases between. Germline lookup yields CDR1 SEHNR and CDR2 FQNEAQ (reference sequence). CDR3 nucleotide sequence: TGTGCCAGCAGCTTACGAGGGGCCAACACTGAAGCTTTCTTT. It codes for CASSLRGANTEAFF.

Here the CDR3 DNA reads TGTGCCAGCTGTGGGGCTATGGGGTTGAACACTGAAGCTTTCTTT. Its protein is CASCGAMGLNTEAFF. The chain joins TRBV2 to TRBJ1-1; D is possibly TRBD1 (5 bases). V gave up 8 bases and J gave up 0 bases, with 16 bases separating them. The CDR3 has 15 amino acids. CDR1 and CDR2 (germline): SNHLY, FYNNEI.

This clonotype was observed many times. The chain is built from TRBV29-1 and TRBJ2-7, with D tentatively TRBD1 (6 bases). V lost 4 bases and J 5 bases, leaving 9 bases between the germline ends. This CDR3 spans 11 amino acids. Per germline, CDR1 SQVTM and CDR2 ANQGSEA. CDR3 residues: CSVGGGHEQYF. CDR3 DNA sequence: TGCAGCGTTGGAGGGGGACACGAGCAGTACTTC.

This clonotype was seen at least ten times. This CDR3 is CSASQSGNTIYF. CDR3 DNA sequence: TGCAGTGCTAGTCAATCTGGAAACACCATATATTTT. This chain joins TRBV20-1 and TRBJ1-3, with unresolved D. The CDR3 contains 12 residues. Germline V gives CDR1 DFQATT, CDR2 SNEGSKA (reference sequence). V was trimmed by 3 bases and J by 1 base, leaving 4 bases between them.

This clonotype has at least ten counts. The rearrangement uses TRBV15 and TRBJ2-7, with unresolved D. The germline gives CDR1 LNHNV, CDR2 YYDKDF (reference sequence). V was trimmed by 0 bases and J by 0 bases, leaving 9 bases between them. CDR3 length: 15 residues. The CDR3 sequence is CATSRDEGSSYEQYF. Written as DNA, the CDR3 is TGTGCCACCAGCAGAGACGAAGGTAGCTCCTACGAGCAGTACTTC.

The rearrangement uses TRBV10-3 and TRBJ2-3; D gene unclear. The CDR3 has 13 amino acids. Germline CDR1 is ENHRY and CDR2 is SYGVKD. Trimming cost V 7 bases and J 4 bases, with 12 bases left between them. CDR3 in DNA: TGTGCCATCACCGAGTTCGGATCAGATACGCAGTATTTT. Amino acid sequence: CAITEFGSDTQYF.

V and J are TRBV27 and TRBJ1-2; D remains unclear. Germline V gene data show CDR1 as MNHEY and CDR2 as SMNVEV (reference sequence). The CDR3 runs to 15 residues. Trimming took 5 bases from V and 0 from J, leaving 13 bases between them. CDR3 sequence: CASSPAGLPNYGYTF. The CDR3 coding sequence is TGTGCCAGCAGTCCCGCTGGACTGCCTAACTATGGCTACACCTTC.

This clonotype has just one count. The V and J genes are TRBV28 and TRBJ1-2, with D unresolved. This CDR3 has 13 amino acids. V dropped 7 bases and J dropped 0 bases, with 9 bases sitting between them. CDR1 MDHEN and CDR2 SYDVKM come from the germline V gene. The DNA for the CDR3 is TGTGCCAGCATGCTGGGAGCTAACTATGGCTACACCTTC. This codes for CASMLGANYGYTF.

This clonotype was seen repeatedly, ten times or more. A much larger clonotype is one base distant, so this may be a read error. The gene calls are TRBV6-1 and TRBJ1-1, with a weak D call TRBD1 (6 bases). Deletions cut 6 bases from V and 1 base from J, with 9 bases between. Germline CDR1 reads MNHNS; CDR2 reads SASEGT. The CDR3 spans 13 residues. In nucleotides, the CDR3 is TGTGCCAGCAGACAGGGACAGAACACTGAAGCTTTCTTT. Its translation: CASRQGQNTEAFF.

The chain joins TRBV6-5 to TRBJ1-1; 9 nucleotides align to TRBD1. The germline CDR1 and CDR2 sequences are MNHEY and SVGAGI. J lost 0 bases, V lost 2 bases, and 4 bases had no gene match. This CDR3 has 16 residues. CDR3 sequence reads: CASSYAYRGLNTEAFF. Written as DNA, the CDR3 is TGTGCCAGCAGTTACGCCTACAGGGGGCTGAACACTGAAGCTTTCTTT.

The V call is TRBV6-1, the J call TRBJ2-5; 11 bases are shared with TRBD2. The germline gives CDR1 MNHNS, CDR2 SASEGT. Trimming at V came to 6 bases and at J to 8 bases, leaving 14 bases not matched to a gene. The CDR3 is made up of 16 amino acids. CDR3 loop: CASSHEGLAASKTQYF. CDR3 coding DNA: TGTGCCAGCAGCCACGAGGGACTAGCGGCCTCCAAAACCCAGTACTTC.

Ten or more counts support this clonotype. The rearrangement links TRBV5-6 to TRBJ1-2; 7 nucleotides agree with TRBD1. J lost 5 bases, V lost 3 bases, and 7 bases had no gene match. CDR1 and CDR2 from the germline V gene are SGHDT and YYEEEE. The CDR3 loop spans 14 amino acids. CDR3 coding DNA: TGTGCCAGCAGCTCCCTGACAGGGAAGTATGGCTACACCTTC. Translating it yields CASSSLTGKYGYTF. Based on the CDR3 plus reference TRBV5-6 and TRBJ1-2, the full variable domain is DAGVTQSPTHLIKTRGQQVTLRCSPKSGHDTVSWYQQALGQGPQFIFQYYEEEERQRGNFPDRFSGHQFPNYSSELNVNALLLGDSALYLCASSSLTGKYGYTFGSGTRLTVV.

This clonotype was counted at least ten times. J is TRBJ2-2 and V is TRBV19, with 7 nucleotides matching TRBD1. This CDR3 comprises 17 residues. Germline V CDR1 and CDR2: LNHDA, SQIVND (reference sequence). Trimming removed 2 bases from V and 5 bases from J; junction bases left unmatched: 11. This chain's CDR3 is CASSIWATGRRTGELFF. The CDR3 nucleotides are TGTGCCAGTAGTATATGGGCGACAGGGAGAAGGACCGGGGAGCTGTTTTTT.

This clonotype was seen repeatedly, ten times or more. The CDR3 protein is CSVEDREGRETQYF. In DNA form, the CDR3 reads TGCAGCGTTGAAGATCGGGAGGGGAGGGAGACCCAGTACTTC. This chain uses TRBV29-1 with TRBJ2-5; 8 bases agree with TRBD2. V lost 0 bases and J lost 5; bases outside the gene matches: 5. The CDR3 loop spans 14 amino acids. Germline-derived CDR1 and CDR2 are SQVTM and ANQGSEA.

This clonotype was recorded a few times. V and J are TRBV3-1 and TRBJ1-2, with no clear D. The CDR3 contains 13 residues. Trimming removed 0 bases at V and 8 bases at J, with 10 bases between. CDR1 is LGHDT and CDR2 is YNNKEL in the germline V gene (reference sequence). CDR3 protein: CASSQDRIEGYTF. The CDR3 DNA sequence: TGTGCCAGCAGCCAAGATCGCATAGAGGGCTACACCTTC.

This clonotype was found many times. The chain carries TRBV12-3 or TRBV12-4 and TRBJ2-7, with D unresolved. V dropped 7 bases and J dropped 0 bases, with 4 bases sitting between them. The CDR3 is 11 amino acids. The CDR3 DNA is TGTGCCAGCACCTTCTCCTACGAGCAGTACTTC. Protein: CASTFSYEQYF.

This clonotype was recorded at least ten times. This chain connects TRBV5-1 to TRBJ2-2; 9 bases fit TRBD1. Germline V lookup: CDR1 SGHRS, CDR2 YFSETQ. V gave up 4 bases and J gave up 3 bases; unmatched junction bases: 7. There are 16 residues in the CDR3. The CDR3 bases are TGCGCCAGCAGCCCATCACAGGGGGCGTACACCGGGGAGCTGTTTTTT. This translates into CASSPSQGAYTGELFF.

The table lists this clonotype with many counts. The chain is built from TRBV2 and TRBJ1-5, with D maybe TRBD1 (6 bases). The germline gives CDR1 SNHLY, CDR2 FYNNEI. CDR3 length: 20 residues. The V end was cut by 4 bases, the J end by 0 bases, with 25 bases between. The CDR3 DNA follows: TGTGCCAGCAGTGGAGGGGTAGGGGGGCAAAGCGTATATAGCAATCAGCCCCAGCATTTT. The encoded protein is CASSGGVGGQSVYSNQPQHF.

This CDR3 is CASRRSPWGEQYF. The CDR3 nucleotides read TGTGCCAGCAGGAGGAGCCCCTGGGGAGAGCAGTACTTC. V is TRBV28 and J is TRBJ2-7; D is uncertain. Germline CDR1 reads MDHEN; CDR2 reads SYDVKM. This CDR3 is built from 13 residues. Trimming pared 6 bases from V and 7 bases from J, leaving 16 bases between.

The sample holds many counts of this clonotype. V gene TRBV7-2 combines with J gene TRBJ2-5; perhaps TRBD1 as D (6 bases). The V gene's germline CDR1 is SGHTA and CDR2 FQGNSA. V gave up 8 bases and J gave up 4 bases, with 17 bases separating them. CDR3 length equals 14 residues. The CDR3 region has the DNA TGTGCCAGCGGACGGGACACAGCGCGAGAGACCCAGTACTTC. Amino acid sequence: CASGRDTARETQYF.

This clonotype was observed many times. The chain recombines TRBV6-2 or TRBV6-3 with TRBJ1-1; D ambiguous. Germline assignment: CDR1 MNHEY and CDR2 SVGEGT. There are 14 residues in the CDR3. With 5 bases removed from V and 6 bases from J, the gap between germline ends came to 16 bases. In DNA form, the CDR3 reads TGTGCCAGCAGTCGCCTCGGGTTGAGGGCTGAAGCTTTCTTT. This sequence encodes CASSRLGLRAEAFF.